Reported below is one T cell receptor beta chain. The CDR3 is made up of 14 amino acids. Germline V CDR1 and CDR2: GTSNPN, SVGIG (reference sequence). V dropped 0 bases and J dropped 0 bases, with 9 bases sitting between them. The sample is drawn from a study of blood T cell repertoires in COVID-19. Study-wide context: Material from acute and convalescent COVID-19 was sourced from the United States, Italy and Spain. The analysed material was cDNA or gDNA that came from T cells, B-cell-depleted T cells, or PBMCs.

Authors' analysis steps: Amplification of reference gene primers was used by the study to estimate nucleated cell counts. Assay used: immunoSEQ multiplex PCR; TCRdb lists only in-frame clones, some missing. V and J calls and clone size are given by that table; D and trimming were obtained from the DNA. The data show 68,000 or so clones, with approximately 90% seen just once and roughly 2.8% held by the top ten. This receptor was obtained from a man aged 50-59 years with acute or convalescent COVID-19. The chain couples TRBV30 to TRBJ2-7; TRBD2 is a possible D gene (5 bases). The source material was peripheral blood. The CDR3, as DNA: TGTGCCTGGAGTGTAGGTGGGAGCTCCTACGAGCAGTACTTC. Amino acids: CAWSVGGSSYEQYF.